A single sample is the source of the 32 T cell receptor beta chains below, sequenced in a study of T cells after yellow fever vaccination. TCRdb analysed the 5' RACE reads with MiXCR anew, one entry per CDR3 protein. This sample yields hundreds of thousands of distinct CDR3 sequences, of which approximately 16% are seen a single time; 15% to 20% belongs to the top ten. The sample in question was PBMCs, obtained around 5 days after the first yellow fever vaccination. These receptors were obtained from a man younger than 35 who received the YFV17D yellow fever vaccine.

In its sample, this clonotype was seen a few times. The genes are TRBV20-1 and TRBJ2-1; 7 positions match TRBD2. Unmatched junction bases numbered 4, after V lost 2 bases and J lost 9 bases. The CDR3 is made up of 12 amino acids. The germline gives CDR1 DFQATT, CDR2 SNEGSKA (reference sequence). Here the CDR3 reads CSARWGGGEQFF. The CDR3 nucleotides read TGCAGTGCTAGATGGGGGGGAGGTGAGCAGTTCTTC.

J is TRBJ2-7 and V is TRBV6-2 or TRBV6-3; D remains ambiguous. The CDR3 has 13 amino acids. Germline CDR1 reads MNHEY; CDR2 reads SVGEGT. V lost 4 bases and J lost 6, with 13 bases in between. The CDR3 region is CASSWDYLCEQYF. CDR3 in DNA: TGTGCCAGCAGTTGGGATTACCTATGCGAGCAGTACTTC.

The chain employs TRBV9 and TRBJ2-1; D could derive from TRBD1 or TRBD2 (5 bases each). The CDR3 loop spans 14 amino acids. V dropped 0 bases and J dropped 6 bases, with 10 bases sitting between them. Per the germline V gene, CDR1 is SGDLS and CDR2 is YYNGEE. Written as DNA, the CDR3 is TGTGCCAGCAGCGTAGGAGGGACCGCCAATGAGCAGTTCTTC. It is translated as CASSVGGTANEQFF. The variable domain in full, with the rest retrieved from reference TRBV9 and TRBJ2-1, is DSGVTQTPKHLITATGQRVTLRCSPRSGDLSVYWYQQSLDQGLQFLIQYYNGEERAKGNILERFSAQQFPDLHSELNLSSLELGDSALYFCASSVGGTANEQFFGPGTRLTVL.

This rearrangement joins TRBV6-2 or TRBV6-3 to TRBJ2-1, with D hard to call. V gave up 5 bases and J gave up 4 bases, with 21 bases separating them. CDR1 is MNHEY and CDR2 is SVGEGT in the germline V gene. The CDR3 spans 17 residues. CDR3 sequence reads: CASSQPGRGINYNEQFF. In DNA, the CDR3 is TGTGCCAGCAGTCAACCCGGTAGAGGTATTAATTACAATGAGCAGTTCTTC.

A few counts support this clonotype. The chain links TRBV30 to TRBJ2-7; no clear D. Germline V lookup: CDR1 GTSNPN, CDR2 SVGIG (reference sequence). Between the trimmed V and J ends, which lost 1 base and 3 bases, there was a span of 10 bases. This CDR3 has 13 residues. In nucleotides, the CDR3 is TGTGCCTGGAGTGGGATAGGGATCTACGAGCAGTACTTC. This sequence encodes CAWSGIGIYEQYF.

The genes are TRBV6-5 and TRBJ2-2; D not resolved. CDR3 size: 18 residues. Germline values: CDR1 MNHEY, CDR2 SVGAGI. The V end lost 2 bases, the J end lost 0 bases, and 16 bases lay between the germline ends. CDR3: CASSYAPPWPPNTGELFF. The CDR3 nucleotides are TGTGCCAGCAGTTACGCTCCCCCTTGGCCCCCGAACACCGGGGAGCTGTTTTTT.

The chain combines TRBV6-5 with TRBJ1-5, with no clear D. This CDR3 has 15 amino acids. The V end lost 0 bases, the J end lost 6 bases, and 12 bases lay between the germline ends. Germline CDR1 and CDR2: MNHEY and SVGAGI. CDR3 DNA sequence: TGTGCCAGCAGTTACTCCCCCTCGCGGGGTCAGCCCCAGCATTTT. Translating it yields CASSYSPSRGQPQHF.

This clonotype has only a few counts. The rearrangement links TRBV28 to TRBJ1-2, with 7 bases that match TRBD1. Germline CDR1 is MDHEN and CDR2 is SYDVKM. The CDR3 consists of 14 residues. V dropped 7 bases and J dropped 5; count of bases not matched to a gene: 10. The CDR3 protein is CASTSPGQLYGYTF. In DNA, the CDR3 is TGTGCCAGCACTTCGCCGGGACAGCTTTATGGCTACACCTTC.

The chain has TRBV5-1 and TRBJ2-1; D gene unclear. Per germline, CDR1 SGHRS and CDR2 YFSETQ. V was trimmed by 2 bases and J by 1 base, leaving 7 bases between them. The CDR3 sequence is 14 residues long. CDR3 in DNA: TGCGCCAGCAGCTTAGAAGATTCCTACAATGAGCAGTTCTTC. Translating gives CASSLEDSYNEQFF.

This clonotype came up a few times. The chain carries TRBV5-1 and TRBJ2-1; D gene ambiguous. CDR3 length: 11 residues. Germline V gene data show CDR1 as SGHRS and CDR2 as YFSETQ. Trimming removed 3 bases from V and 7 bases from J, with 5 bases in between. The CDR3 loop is CASSSWNEQFF. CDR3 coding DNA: TGCGCCAGCAGCTCGTGGAATGAGCAGTTCTTC.

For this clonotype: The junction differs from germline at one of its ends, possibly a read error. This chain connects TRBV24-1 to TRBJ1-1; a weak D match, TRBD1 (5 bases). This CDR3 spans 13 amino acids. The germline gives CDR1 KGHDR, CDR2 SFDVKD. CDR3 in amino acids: CATRAGPNAEAFF. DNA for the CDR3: TGTGCCACCCGGGCAGGGCCGAACGCTGAAGCTTTCTTT.

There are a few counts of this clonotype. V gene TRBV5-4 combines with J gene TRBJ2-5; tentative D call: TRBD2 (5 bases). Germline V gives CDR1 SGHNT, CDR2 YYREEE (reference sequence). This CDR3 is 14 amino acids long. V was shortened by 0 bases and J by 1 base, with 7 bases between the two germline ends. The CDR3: CASSLASLQETQYF. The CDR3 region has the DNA TGTGCCAGCAGCTTGGCTAGCCTCCAAGAGACCCAGTACTTC.

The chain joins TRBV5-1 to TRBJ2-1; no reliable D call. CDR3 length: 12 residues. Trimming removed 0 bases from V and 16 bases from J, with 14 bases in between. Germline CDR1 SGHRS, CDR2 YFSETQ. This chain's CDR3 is CASSLGSGYAFF. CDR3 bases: TGCGCCAGCAGCTTGGGTTCCGGGTATGCATTCTTC.

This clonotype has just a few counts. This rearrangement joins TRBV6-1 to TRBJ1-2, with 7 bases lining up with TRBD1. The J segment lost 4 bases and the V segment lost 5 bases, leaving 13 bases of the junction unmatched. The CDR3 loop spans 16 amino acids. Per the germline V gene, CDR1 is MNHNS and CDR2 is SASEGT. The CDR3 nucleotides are TGTGCCAGCAGTCCTATTCTACGACGGGACAGCTATGGCTACACCTTC. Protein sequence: CASSPILRRDSYGYTF.

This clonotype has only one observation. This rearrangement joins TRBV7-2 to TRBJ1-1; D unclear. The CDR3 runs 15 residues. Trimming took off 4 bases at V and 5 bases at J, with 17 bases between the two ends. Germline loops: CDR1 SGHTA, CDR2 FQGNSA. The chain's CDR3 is CASSSRFRGGTEAFF. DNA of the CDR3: TGTGCCAGCAGCTCAAGATTCCGGGGTGGGACTGAAGCTTTCTTT.

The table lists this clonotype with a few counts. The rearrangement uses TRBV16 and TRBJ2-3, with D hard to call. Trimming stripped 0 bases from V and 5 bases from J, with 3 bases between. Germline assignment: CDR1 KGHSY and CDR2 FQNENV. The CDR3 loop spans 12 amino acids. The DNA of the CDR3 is TGTGCCAGCAGCCAATCGGTAGATACGCAGTATTTT. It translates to CASSQSVDTQYF.

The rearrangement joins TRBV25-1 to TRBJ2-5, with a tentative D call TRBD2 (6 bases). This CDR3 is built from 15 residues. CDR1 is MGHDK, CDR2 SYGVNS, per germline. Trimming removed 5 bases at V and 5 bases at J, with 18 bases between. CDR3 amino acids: CASSHPREVVETQYF. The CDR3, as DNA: TGTGCCAGCAGTCACCCGCGGGAAGTCGTGGAGACCCAGTACTTC.

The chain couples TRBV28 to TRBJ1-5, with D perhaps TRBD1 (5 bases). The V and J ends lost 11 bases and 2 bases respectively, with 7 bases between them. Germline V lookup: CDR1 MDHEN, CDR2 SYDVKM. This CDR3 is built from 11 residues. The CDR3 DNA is TGTGCCGGGGGGGGCAATCAGCCCCAGCATTTT. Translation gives CAGGGNQPQHF.

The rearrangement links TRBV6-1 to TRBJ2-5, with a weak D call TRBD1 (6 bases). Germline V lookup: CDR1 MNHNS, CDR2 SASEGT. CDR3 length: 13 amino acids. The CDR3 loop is CVTGKDRQETQYF. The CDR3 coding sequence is TGTGTAACGGGGAAGGACAGACAAGAGACCCAGTACTTC.

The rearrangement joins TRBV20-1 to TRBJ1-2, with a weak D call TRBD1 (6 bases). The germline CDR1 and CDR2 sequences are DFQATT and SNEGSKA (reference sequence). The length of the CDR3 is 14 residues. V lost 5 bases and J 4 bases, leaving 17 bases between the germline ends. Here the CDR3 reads CSAGGGVTSYGYTF. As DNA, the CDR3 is TGCAGTGCTGGAGGGGGTGTGACTTCCTATGGCTACACCTTC.

CDR3 nucleotide sequence: TGTGCCACCAGCAGAGATTTCAGATTGAACACCGGGGAGCTGTTTTTT. As protein: CATSRDFRLNTGELFF. The chain uses TRBV15 and TRBJ2-2; no reliable D call. In germline, CDR1 is LNHNV, CDR2 YYDKDF (reference sequence). Trimming stripped 0 bases from V and 1 base from J, with 9 bases between. The CDR3 covers 16 residues.

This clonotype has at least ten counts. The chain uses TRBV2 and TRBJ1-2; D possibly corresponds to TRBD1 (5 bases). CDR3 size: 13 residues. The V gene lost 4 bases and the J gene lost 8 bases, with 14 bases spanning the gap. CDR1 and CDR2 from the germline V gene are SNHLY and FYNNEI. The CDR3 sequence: CASSVRGTEGYTF. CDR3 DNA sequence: TGTGCCAGCAGTGTTAGGGGAACGGAGGGCTACACCTTC.

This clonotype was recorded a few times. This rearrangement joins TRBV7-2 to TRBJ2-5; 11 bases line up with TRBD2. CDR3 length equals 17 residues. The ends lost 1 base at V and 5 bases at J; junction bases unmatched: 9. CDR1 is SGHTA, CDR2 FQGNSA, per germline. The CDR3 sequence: CASSLVVVAGGRETQYF. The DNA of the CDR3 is TGTGCCAGCAGCTTAGTGGTGGTAGCGGGGGGGAGGGAGACCCAGTACTTC.

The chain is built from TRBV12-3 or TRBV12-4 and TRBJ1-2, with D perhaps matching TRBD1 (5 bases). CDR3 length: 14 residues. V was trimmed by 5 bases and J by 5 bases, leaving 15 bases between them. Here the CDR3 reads CASSPGTLRYGYTF. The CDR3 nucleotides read TGTGCCAGCAGTCCCGGGACGCTCCGTTATGGCTACACCTTC.

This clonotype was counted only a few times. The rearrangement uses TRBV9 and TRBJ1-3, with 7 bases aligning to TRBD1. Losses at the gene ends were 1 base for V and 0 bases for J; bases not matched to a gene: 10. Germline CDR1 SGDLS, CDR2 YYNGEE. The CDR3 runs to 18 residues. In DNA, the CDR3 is TGTGCCAGCAGCGTAAACTCGGGACAGCGGCTCTCTGGAAACACCATATATTTT. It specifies CASSVNSGQRLSGNTIYF.

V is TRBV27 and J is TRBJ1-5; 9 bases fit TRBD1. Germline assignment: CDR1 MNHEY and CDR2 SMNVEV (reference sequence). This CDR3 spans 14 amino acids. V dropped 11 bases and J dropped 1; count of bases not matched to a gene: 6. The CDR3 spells CADYRGPSNQPQHF. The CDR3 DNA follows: TGTGCCGATTACAGGGGGCCGAGCAATCAGCCCCAGCATTTT.

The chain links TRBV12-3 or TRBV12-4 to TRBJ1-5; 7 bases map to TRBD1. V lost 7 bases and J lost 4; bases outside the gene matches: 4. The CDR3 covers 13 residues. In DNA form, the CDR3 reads TGTGCCAGCACCGTACAGGGGAATCAGCCCCAGCATTTT. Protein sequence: CASTVQGNQPQHF.

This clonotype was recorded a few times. CDR3 nucleotides: TGTGCCAGCAGTCCGGGACAGACACACTATGGCTACACCTTC. Translation: CASSPGQTHYGYTF. The rearrangement uses TRBV12-3 or TRBV12-4 and TRBJ1-2; TRBD1 matches 7 bases. The ends lost 5 bases at V and 3 bases at J; junction bases unmatched: 6. The length of the CDR3 is 14 residues.

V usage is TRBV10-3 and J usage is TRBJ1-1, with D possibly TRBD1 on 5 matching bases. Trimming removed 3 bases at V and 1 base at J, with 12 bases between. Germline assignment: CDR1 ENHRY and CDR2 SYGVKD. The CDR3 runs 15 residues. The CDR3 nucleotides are TGTGCCATCAGTGAAGTTCACACAGGGAACACTGAAGCTTTCTTT. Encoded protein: CAISEVHTGNTEAFF.

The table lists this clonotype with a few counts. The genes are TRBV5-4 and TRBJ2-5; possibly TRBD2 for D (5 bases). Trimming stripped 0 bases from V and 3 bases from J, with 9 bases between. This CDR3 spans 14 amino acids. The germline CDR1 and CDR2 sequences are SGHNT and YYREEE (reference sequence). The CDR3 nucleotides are TGTGCCAGCAGCTTGGGGCCTAGCAAAGAGACCCAGTACTTC. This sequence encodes CASSLGPSKETQYF.

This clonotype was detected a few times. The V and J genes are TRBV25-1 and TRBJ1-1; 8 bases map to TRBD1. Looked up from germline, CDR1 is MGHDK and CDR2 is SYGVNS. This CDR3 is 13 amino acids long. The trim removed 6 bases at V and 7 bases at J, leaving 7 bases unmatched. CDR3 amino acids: CASSQGARGEAFF. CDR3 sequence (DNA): TGTGCCAGCAGCCAGGGGGCGCGGGGTGAAGCTTTCTTT. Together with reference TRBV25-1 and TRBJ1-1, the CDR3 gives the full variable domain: EADIYQTPRYLVIGTGKKITLECSQTMGHDKMYWYQQDPGMELHLIHYSYGVNSTEKGDLSSESTVSRIRTEHFPLTLESARPSHTSQYLCASSQGARGEAFFGQGTRLTVV.

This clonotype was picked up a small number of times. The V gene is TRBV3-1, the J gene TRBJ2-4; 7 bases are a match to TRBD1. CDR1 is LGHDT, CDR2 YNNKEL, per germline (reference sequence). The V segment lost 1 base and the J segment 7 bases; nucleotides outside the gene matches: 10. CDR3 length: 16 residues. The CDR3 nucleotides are TGTGCCAGCAGCCAAGTCGCCATGACAGGGACGAACATTCAGTACTTC. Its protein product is CASSQVAMTGTNIQYF.